This entry describes one TCR beta chain. Drawing of blood for sampling happened at baseline, at cycle 4 day 1, and at cycle 7 day 1. The data were obtained in a study of OX40 agonist ivuxolimab in advanced cancers. The CDR3 covers 14 residues. V lost 6 bases and J lost 8, with 17 bases in between. The V gene's germline CDR1 is SEHNR and CDR2 FQNEAQ (reference sequence). Only in-frame clones appear in the TCRdb table, and some are missing; sequencing was by immunoSEQ multiplex PCR. Here the sample spans tens of thousands of clones, about 91% being singletons. The sequenced sample was CD4+ or CD8+ T cells sorted from blood, obtained in a trial of the OX40 agonist ivuxolimab. The rearrangement links TRBV7-9 to TRBJ2-1, with a weak D call TRBD1 (5 bases). This receptor was taken from an adult with an advanced solid tumor such as melanoma, head and neck, liver or kidney cancer. CDR3 sequence (DNA): TGTGCCAGCAGGGGGCCTGGGTTGGTCCATGAGCAGTTCTTC. As protein: CASRGPGLVHEQFF.